This T cell receptor (beta chain) was found in a study of CD8 T cells in ankylosing spondylitis. Study-wide results and limits: The study looked at matched synovial fluid samples from ankylosing spondylitis patients. Disease-linked clones were reported to be significantly enriched there. For ankylosing spondylitis blood, a TCR beta motif of fewer than 10 highly homologous variants appeared characteristic.

This clonotype showed up many times. The antigen is undetermined. The TCR beta libraries were generated through quantitative 5'-RACE incorporating molecular barcodes. TCRdb re-called the 5' RACE reads through MiXCR, storing one row per CDR3 protein. The profile covers tens of thousands of distinct CDR3 sequences, with under 5.5% appearing a single time and around 2.2% taken by the ten largest. CDR3 length: 15 amino acids. In germline, CDR1 is SGHRS, CDR2 YFSETQ. After removal of 3 bases from V and 2 bases from J, the junction contained 1 base not matched to a gene. The origin of this receptor is a male donor with ankylosing spondylitis or in good health (not recorded which). The rearrangement uses TRBV5-1 and TRBJ2-2; 10 nucleotides line up with TRBD2. Sample: blood, either unsorted or a sorted T cell fraction (not recorded which). CDR3 coding DNA: TGCGCCAGCAGCTCTAGCGGGGGAAACACCGGGGAGCTGTTTTTT. This gives the protein CASSSSGGNTGELFF.